The rows below give T cell receptor beta chains drawn from one sample of a study of cytomegalovirus exposure and HLA in healthy donors. The table came from immunoSEQ multiplex PCR; TCRdb's copy has only in-frame clones and leaves some out. The sample carries about 120,000 clones, about two thirds recorded once. The sample was PBMCs. The receptors originated from a man younger than 45 in good health and CMV-seronegative. Both conserved end residues are part of each CDR3. D genes are given only for firm matches. Not all rows give a size; the values are once, few, many and, for expanded clones, a class.

cdr3_aa: CASSFSGGQNLYNEQFF; cdr3_nt: TGTGCCAGCAGCTTTAGCGGGGGTCAAAACCTATACAATGAGCAGTTCTTC; v_call: TRBV11-2; d_call: TRBD2; j_call: TRBJ2-1; clone_size: .
cdr3_aa: CASRVTGSSGNTIYF; cdr3_nt: TGTGCCAGCAGGGTAACAGGTAGCTCTGGAAACACCATATATTTT; v_call: TRBV28; d_call: .; j_call: TRBJ1-3; clone_size: .
cdr3_aa: CASSVDNASPLHF; cdr3_nt: TGTGCCAGCAGTGTGGACAATGCGTCACCCCTCCACTTT; v_call: TRBV9; d_call: .; j_call: TRBJ1-6; clone_size: once
cdr3_aa: CASSLETGTNYNEQFF; cdr3_nt: TGTGCCAGCAGCTTAGAGACGGGGACAAACTACAATGAGCAGTTCTTC; v_call: TRBV7-7; d_call: .; j_call: TRBJ2-1; clone_size: .
cdr3_aa: CASSRSQGTNEKLFF; cdr3_nt: TGTGCCAGCAGCCGTTCGCAGGGAACTAATGAAAAACTGTTTTTT; v_call: TRBV4-2; d_call: .; j_call: TRBJ1-4; clone_size: few
cdr3_aa: CASSPQGDSGNTIYF; cdr3_nt: TGCGCCAGCAGCCCACAGGGCGACTCTGGAAACACCATATATTTT; v_call: TRBV5-1; d_call: .; j_call: TRBJ1-3; clone_size: few
cdr3_aa: CASSWGPDTEAFF; cdr3_nt: TGTGCCAGCAGTTGGGGCCCGGACACTGAAGCTTTCTTT; v_call: TRBV16; d_call: .; j_call: TRBJ1-1; clone_size: once
cdr3_aa: CASSKSMGQCITEAFF; cdr3_nt: TGTGCCAGCAGCAAGAGTATGGGACAATGTATTACTGAAGCTTTCTTT; v_call: TRBV21-1; d_call: .; j_call: TRBJ1-1; clone_size: .
cdr3_aa: CASRRQFGETGELFF; cdr3_nt: TGTGCCAGCAGACGTCAGTTTGGGGAGACCGGGGAGCTGTTTTTT; v_call: TRBV6-5; d_call: .; j_call: TRBJ2-2; clone_size: few
cdr3_aa: CASSSTRANTGELFF; cdr3_nt: TGTGCCAGCTCATCCACCAGGGCGAACACCGGGGAGCTGTTTTTT; v_call: TRBV18; d_call: .; j_call: TRBJ2-2; clone_size: .
cdr3_aa: CASSPDDGIQYF; cdr3_nt: TGTGCCAGCAGCCCAGATGATGGCATTCAGTACTTC; v_call: TRBV11-2; d_call: .; j_call: TRBJ2-4; clone_size: .
cdr3_aa: CASSQDERGQGLNEKLFF; cdr3_nt: TGCGCCAGCAGCCAAGACGAAAGGGGACAGGGACTTAATGAAAAACTGTTTTTT; v_call: TRBV4-1; d_call: TRBD1; j_call: TRBJ1-4; clone_size: few
cdr3_aa: CASSLGDRGQETQYF; cdr3_nt: TGCGCCAGCAGCTTGGGAGACAGGGGCCAAGAGACCCAGTACTTC; v_call: TRBV5-1; d_call: TRBD1; j_call: TRBJ2-5; clone_size: .
cdr3_aa: CASSARSGGGFDIQYF; cdr3_nt: TGCGCCAGCAGCGCGCGTAGCGGGGGGGGCTTTGACATTCAGTACTTC; v_call: TRBV5-1; d_call: TRBD2; j_call: TRBJ2-4; clone_size: .
cdr3_aa: CASSQGAGLGYEQYF; cdr3_nt: TGCGCCAGCAGCCAAGGGGCCGGCCTTGGGTACGAGCAGTACTTC; v_call: TRBV4-1; d_call: .; j_call: TRBJ2-7; clone_size: .
cdr3_aa: CSGSMWDRNTEAFF; cdr3_nt: TGTTCCGGCAGCATGTGGGACAGGAACACTGAAGCTTTCTTT; v_call: TRBV7-9; d_call: TRBD1; j_call: TRBJ1-1; clone_size: .
cdr3_aa: CAISKGTSEETQYF; cdr3_nt: TGTGCCATCAGCAAAGGGACTAGCGAGGAGACCCAGTACTTC; v_call: TRBV10-3; d_call: TRBD2; j_call: TRBJ2-5; clone_size: .
cdr3_aa: CAWSVTSNNQPQHF; cdr3_nt: TGTGCCTGGAGTGTTACCAGTAACAATCAGCCCCAGCATTTT; v_call: TRBV30; d_call: .; j_call: TRBJ1-5; clone_size: once
cdr3_aa: CASRTAGDRGLSSYTF; cdr3_nt: TGCGCCAGCAGGACGGCCGGAGACAGGGGTTTAAGCAGCTACACCTTC; v_call: TRBV5-1; d_call: TRBD1; j_call: TRBJ1-2; clone_size: .
cdr3_aa: CASRTNSRGSNQPQHF; cdr3_nt: TGTGCCAGCAGAACGAACAGCAGGGGATCCAACCAGCCCCAGCATTTT; v_call: TRBV6-6; d_call: .; j_call: TRBJ1-5; clone_size: .
cdr3_aa: CASSLRGGANGYTF; cdr3_nt: TGTGCCAGCAGCTTGAGGGGGGGAGCTAATGGCTACACCTTC; v_call: TRBV5-5; d_call: .; j_call: TRBJ1-2; clone_size: few
cdr3_aa: CASSLGRGRGMNTEAFF; cdr3_nt: TGTGCCAGCAGCTTGGGCAGGGGGCGCGGAATGAACACTGAAGCTTTCTTT; v_call: TRBV5-4; d_call: TRBD1; j_call: TRBJ1-1; clone_size: .
cdr3_aa: CASSLPGAGGVDTQYF; cdr3_nt: TGTGCCAGCAGCCTCCCAGGGGCGGGGGGGGTGGATACGCAGTATTTT; v_call: TRBV11-2; d_call: TRBD2; j_call: TRBJ2-3; clone_size: .
cdr3_aa: CASLTPGYYGYTF; cdr3_nt: TGTGCCAGTCTTACCCCAGGGTACTATGGCTACACCTTC; v_call: TRBV19; d_call: .; j_call: TRBJ1-2; clone_size: .
cdr3_aa: CASSDSLQGKDGEAFF; cdr3_nt: TGTGCCAGCAGTGATAGTTTACAGGGGAAGGATGGTGAAGCTTTCTTT; v_call: TRBV25-1; d_call: TRBD1; j_call: TRBJ1-1; clone_size: .
cdr3_aa: CASSLAASSGANVLTF; cdr3_nt: TGCGCCAGCAGCTTGGCCGCTAGCTCTGGGGCCAACGTCCTGACTTTC; v_call: TRBV5-1; d_call: .; j_call: TRBJ2-6; clone_size: .
cdr3_aa: CASRGDQWLAPLHF; cdr3_nt: TGTGCCTCGCGGGGGGACCAATGGCTGGCTCCCCTCCACTTT; v_call: TRBV30; d_call: .; j_call: TRBJ1-6; clone_size: .
cdr3_aa: CASSFPPQITDTQYF; cdr3_nt: TGTGCCAGCAGCTTCCCCCCCCAGATTACAGATACGCAGTATTTT; v_call: TRBV5-6; d_call: .; j_call: TRBJ2-3; clone_size: .
cdr3_aa: CASSPINRGPSTSF; cdr3_nt: TGTGCCAGCAGCCCAATCAACAGGGGACCCAGTACAAGCTTC; v_call: TRBV28; d_call: TRBD1; j_call: TRBJ1-2; clone_size: .
cdr3_aa: CASSYSGTAYEQYF; cdr3_nt: TGTGCCAGCAGTTACTCTGGGACAGCCTACGAGCAGTACTTC; v_call: TRBV6-6; d_call: TRBD1; j_call: TRBJ2-7; clone_size: .
cdr3_aa: CASSRQGADTEAFF; cdr3_nt: TGTGCCAGTAGTAGACAGGGCGCGGACACTGAAGCTTTCTTT; v_call: TRBV19; d_call: TRBD1; j_call: TRBJ1-1; clone_size: .
cdr3_aa: CASSQGFGGVSDTQYF; cdr3_nt: TGTGCCAGCAGCCAAGGGTTCGGGGGGGTATCAGATACGCAGTATTTT; v_call: TRBV28; d_call: TRBD2; j_call: TRBJ2-3; clone_size: .
cdr3_aa: CASGVPGQGKSSYEQYF; cdr3_nt: TGTGCCAGCGGGGTCCCGGGACAGGGGAAGAGCTCCTACGAGCAGTACTTC; v_call: TRBV2; d_call: TRBD1; j_call: TRBJ2-7; clone_size: .
cdr3_aa: CASSTKPRTDTQYF; cdr3_nt: TGCGCCAGCAGCACAAAACCCCGCACAGATACGCAGTATTTT; v_call: TRBV5-1; d_call: .; j_call: TRBJ2-3; clone_size: .
cdr3_aa: CASSVGIGSGEDTQYF; cdr3_nt: TGTGCCAGCAGCGTAGGTATAGGGAGCGGGGAAGATACGCAGTATTTT; v_call: TRBV9; d_call: TRBD2; j_call: TRBJ2-3; clone_size: .
cdr3_aa: CASSLVPSQVAEAFF; cdr3_nt: TGCGCCAGCAGCTTGGTCCCCTCCCAGGTCGCTGAAGCTTTCTTT; v_call: TRBV5-1; d_call: .; j_call: TRBJ1-1; clone_size: .
cdr3_aa: CASAGVQGYTEAFF; cdr3_nt: TGCGCCAGCGCGGGGGTTCAGGGGTACACTGAAGCTTTCTTT; v_call: TRBV5-1; d_call: .; j_call: TRBJ1-1; clone_size: .
cdr3_aa: CASSPGTGSYEQYF; cdr3_nt: TGTGCCAGCAGCCCCGGGACAGGGAGCTACGAGCAGTACTTC; v_call: TRBV7-6; d_call: TRBD1; j_call: TRBJ2-7; clone_size: .
cdr3_aa: CASSYPPDRDGKLFF; cdr3_nt: TGTGCCAGCAGTTACCCCCCGGACAGGGACGGAAAACTGTTTTTT; v_call: TRBV6-5; d_call: TRBD1; j_call: TRBJ1-4; clone_size: .
cdr3_aa: CAWSYRGYQPQHF; cdr3_nt: TGTGCCTGGAGCTACAGGGGATATCAGCCCCAGCATTTT; v_call: TRBV30; d_call: TRBD1; j_call: TRBJ1-5; clone_size: .
cdr3_aa: CASSLAGGPENEQFF; cdr3_nt: TGCGCCAGCAGTCTAGCGGGGGGGCCCGAGAATGAGCAGTTCTTC; v_call: TRBV5-1; d_call: TRBD2; j_call: TRBJ2-1; clone_size: .
cdr3_aa: CASSKSLAGGQGGSYEQYF; cdr3_nt: TGTGCCAGTAGTAAGTCTTTAGCGGGGGGCCAAGGGGGCTCCTACGAGCAGTACTTC; v_call: TRBV19; d_call: TRBD2; j_call: TRBJ2-7; clone_size: .
cdr3_aa: CASSSNQATEAFF; cdr3_nt: TGTGCCAGCAGCTCCAATCAAGCCACTGAAGCTTTCTTT; v_call: TRBV7-9; d_call: .; j_call: TRBJ1-1; clone_size: once
cdr3_aa: CASSYSDRDGEQYF; cdr3_nt: TGTGCCAGCAGTTACTCGGACAGGGATGGCGAGCAGTACTTC; v_call: TRBV6-5; d_call: TRBD1; j_call: TRBJ2-7; clone_size: .
cdr3_aa: CASSQVPEGPDTQYF; cdr3_nt: TGTGCCAGCAGCCAAGTCCCGGAGGGACCAGATACGCAGTATTTT; v_call: TRBV4-2; d_call: .; j_call: TRBJ2-3; clone_size: .
cdr3_aa: CSVLGAGGIDTQYF; cdr3_nt: TGCAGCGTCCTGGGGGCAGGGGGAATAGATACGCAGTATTTT; v_call: TRBV29-1; d_call: TRBD1; j_call: TRBJ2-3; clone_size: .
cdr3_aa: CASSLIQDTQYF; cdr3_nt: TGTGCCAGCAGCTTAATACAAGATACGCAGTATTTT; v_call: TRBV7-9; d_call: .; j_call: TRBJ2-3; clone_size: .
cdr3_aa: CASSFGQGRSTGELFF; cdr3_nt: TGTGCCAGCAGCTTCGGACAGGGGCGAAGCACCGGGGAGCTGTTTTTT; v_call: TRBV9; d_call: TRBD1; j_call: TRBJ2-2; clone_size: few